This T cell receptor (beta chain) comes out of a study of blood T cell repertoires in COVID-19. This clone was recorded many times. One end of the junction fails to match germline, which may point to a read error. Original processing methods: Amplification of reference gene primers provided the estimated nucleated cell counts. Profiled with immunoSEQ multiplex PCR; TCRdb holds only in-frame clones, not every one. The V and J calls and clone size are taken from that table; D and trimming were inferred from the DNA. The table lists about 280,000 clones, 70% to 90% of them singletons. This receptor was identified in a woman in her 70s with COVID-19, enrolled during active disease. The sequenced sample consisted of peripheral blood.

The CDR3 DNA reads TGTGCCAGCAGCCAAGGCGGGGGGGCCCCCGGGGTCTTC. This sequence encodes CASSQGGGAPGVF. The genes are TRBV3-1 (or the pseudogene TRBV3-2) and TRBJ2-1, with 9 positions matching TRBD2. Germline lookup yields CDR1 LGHDT and CDR2 YNNKEL (reference sequence). The length of the CDR3 is 13 residues.